The clone carrying this T cell receptor beta chain turned up a few times. Its cognate antigen is unknown. This entry belongs to a study of response to subunit inactivated influenza vaccine. MiXCR, applied by TCRdb to the RT-PCR reads, yields one record per CDR3 protein. Here the sample spans over 800,000 distinct CDR3 sequences, about 20% being singletons. Study findings and constraints: New T cells are recruited in small numbers by each seasonal influenza vaccination, according to the authors' suggestion.

The CDR3 runs to 12 residues. Germline trimming cut 5 bases from V and 10 bases from J; bases unmatched to any gene: 5. CDR1 is SGHTA and CDR2 is FQGNSA in the germline V gene. The sequence was collected from a middle-aged man who received an inactivated influenza vaccine. Sequences were derived from PBMCs from blood, sampled roughly 5 days after vaccination. The V gene is TRBV7-2, the J gene TRBJ2-1, with 7 bases matching TRBD2. DNA for the CDR3: TGTGCCAGCAGCGTATATAGCGGGGAGCAGTTCTTC. Protein: CASSVYSGEQFF.